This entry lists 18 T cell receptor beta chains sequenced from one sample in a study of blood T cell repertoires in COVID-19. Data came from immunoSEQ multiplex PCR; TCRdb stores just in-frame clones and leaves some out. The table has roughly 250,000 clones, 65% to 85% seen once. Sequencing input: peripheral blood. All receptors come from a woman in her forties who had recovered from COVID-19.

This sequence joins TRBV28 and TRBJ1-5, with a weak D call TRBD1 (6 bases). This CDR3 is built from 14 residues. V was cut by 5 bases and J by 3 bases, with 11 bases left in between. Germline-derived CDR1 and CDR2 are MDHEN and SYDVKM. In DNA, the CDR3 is TGTGCCAGCAGTCACGGGACACTCAATCAGCCCCAGCATTTT. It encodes CASSHGTLNQPQHF.

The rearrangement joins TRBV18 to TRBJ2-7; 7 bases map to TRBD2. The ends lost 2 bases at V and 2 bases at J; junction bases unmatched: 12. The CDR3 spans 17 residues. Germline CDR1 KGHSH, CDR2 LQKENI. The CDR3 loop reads CASSPDFGRGIPYEQYF. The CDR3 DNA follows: TGTGCCAGCTCACCAGATTTTGGGCGGGGGATCCCCTACGAGCAGTACTTC.

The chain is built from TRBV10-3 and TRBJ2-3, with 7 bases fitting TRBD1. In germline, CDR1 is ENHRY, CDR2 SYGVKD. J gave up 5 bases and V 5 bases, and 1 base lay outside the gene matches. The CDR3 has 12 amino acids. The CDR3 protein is CAISSGGDTQYF. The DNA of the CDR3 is TGTGCCATCAGTTCAGGGGGAGATACGCAGTATTTT.

CDR3 DNA: TGCGCCAGCAGCCGCCGGACAGAAGCGAACACTGAAGCTTTCTTT. Amino acids: CASSRRTEANTEAFF. The rearrangement links TRBV5-1 to TRBJ1-1; possible D gene TRBD1, 6 bases. The CDR3 consists of 15 residues. Looked up from germline, CDR1 is SGHRS and CDR2 is YFSETQ. The germline V and J ends were trimmed by 4 bases and 1 base, with 14 bases remaining between them.

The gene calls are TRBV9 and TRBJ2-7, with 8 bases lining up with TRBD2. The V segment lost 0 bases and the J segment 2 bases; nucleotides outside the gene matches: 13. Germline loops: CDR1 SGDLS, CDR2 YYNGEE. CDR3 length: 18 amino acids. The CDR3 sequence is CASSVGVPRGGRTYEQYF. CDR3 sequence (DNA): TGTGCCAGCAGCGTAGGGGTACCACGGGGGGGCCGAACCTACGAGCAGTACTTC.

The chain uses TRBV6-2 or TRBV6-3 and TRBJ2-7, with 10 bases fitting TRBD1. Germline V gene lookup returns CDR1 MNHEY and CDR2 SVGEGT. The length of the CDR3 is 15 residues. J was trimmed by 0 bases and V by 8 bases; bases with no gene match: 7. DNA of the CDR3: TGTGCCAGCCGCCAGGGGACAGGGGCCTCCTACGAGCAGTACTTC. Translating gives CASRQGTGASYEQYF.

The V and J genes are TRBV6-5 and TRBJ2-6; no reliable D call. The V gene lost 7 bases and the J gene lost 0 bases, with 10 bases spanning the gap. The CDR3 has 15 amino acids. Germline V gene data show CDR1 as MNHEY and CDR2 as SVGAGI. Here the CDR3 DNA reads TGTGCCAGCACCCACCGACACTCTGGGGCCAACGTCCTGACTTTC. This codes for CASTHRHSGANVLTF.

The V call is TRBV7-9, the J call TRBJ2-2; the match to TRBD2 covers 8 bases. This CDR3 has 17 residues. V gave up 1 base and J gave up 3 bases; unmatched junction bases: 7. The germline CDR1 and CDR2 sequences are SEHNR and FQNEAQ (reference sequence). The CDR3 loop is CASSLGVAGIDTGELFF. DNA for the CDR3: TGTGCCAGCAGCTTAGGCGTAGCGGGGATAGACACCGGGGAGCTGTTTTTT.

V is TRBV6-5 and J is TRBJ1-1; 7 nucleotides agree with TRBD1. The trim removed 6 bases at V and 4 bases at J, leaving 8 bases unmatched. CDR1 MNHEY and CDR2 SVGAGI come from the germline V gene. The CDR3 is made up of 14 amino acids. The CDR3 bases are TGTGCCAGCAGGAGACAGGGCGGTATCACTGAAGCTTTCTTT. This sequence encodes CASRRQGGITEAFF.

CDR3: CASSLGGFRVLYEQYF. In DNA, the CDR3 is TGTGCCAGCAGCTTGGGGGGTTTCAGGGTTCTCTACGAGCAGTACTTC. The chain has TRBV28 and TRBJ2-7, with a tentative D call TRBD2 (6 bases). Germline V lookup: CDR1 MDHEN, CDR2 SYDVKM. The CDR3 is made up of 16 amino acids. V lost 6 bases to trimming and J lost 3 bases, with 21 bases between them.

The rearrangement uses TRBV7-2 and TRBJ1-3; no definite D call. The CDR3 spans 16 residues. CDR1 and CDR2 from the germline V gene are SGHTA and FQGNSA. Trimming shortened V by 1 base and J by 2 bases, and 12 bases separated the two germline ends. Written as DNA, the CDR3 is TGTGCCAGCAGCTTAGTCGGCCGAGGAGCTGGAAACACCATATATTTT. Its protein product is CASSLVGRGAGNTIYF.

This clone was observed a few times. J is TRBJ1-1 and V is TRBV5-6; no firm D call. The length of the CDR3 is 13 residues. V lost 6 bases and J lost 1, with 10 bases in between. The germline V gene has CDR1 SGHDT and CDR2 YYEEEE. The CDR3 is CASTFAENTEAFF. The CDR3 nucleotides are TGTGCCAGCACCTTTGCAGAGAACACTGAAGCTTTCTTT.

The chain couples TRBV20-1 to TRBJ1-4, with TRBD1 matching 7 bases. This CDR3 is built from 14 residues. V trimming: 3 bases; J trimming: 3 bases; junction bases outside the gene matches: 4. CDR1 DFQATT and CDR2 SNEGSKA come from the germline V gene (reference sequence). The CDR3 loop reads CSASRQGANEKLFF. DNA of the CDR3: TGCAGTGCTAGTCGGCAGGGGGCTAATGAAAAACTGTTTTTT.

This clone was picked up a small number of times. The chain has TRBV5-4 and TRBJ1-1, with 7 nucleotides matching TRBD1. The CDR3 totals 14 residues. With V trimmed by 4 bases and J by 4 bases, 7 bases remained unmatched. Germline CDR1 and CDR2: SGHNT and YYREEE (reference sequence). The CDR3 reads CASSPQGRPTEAFF. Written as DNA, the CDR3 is TGTGCCAGCAGCCCACAGGGGCGTCCCACTGAAGCTTTCTTT.

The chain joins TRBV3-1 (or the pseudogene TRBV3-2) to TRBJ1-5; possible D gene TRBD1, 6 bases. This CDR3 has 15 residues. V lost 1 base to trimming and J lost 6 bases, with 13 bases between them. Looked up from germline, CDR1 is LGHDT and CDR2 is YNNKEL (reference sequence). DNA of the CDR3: TGTGCCAGCAGCCAAGCGTCAGGGGACGGTCAGCCCCAGCATTTT. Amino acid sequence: CASSQASGDGQPQHF.

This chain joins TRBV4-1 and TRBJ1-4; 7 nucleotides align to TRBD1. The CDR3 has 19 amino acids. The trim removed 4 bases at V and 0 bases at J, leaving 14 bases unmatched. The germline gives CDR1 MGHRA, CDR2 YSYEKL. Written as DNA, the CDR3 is TGCGCCAGCAGCCTCAAACCACAGGGGCCACGGGCAACTAATGAAAAACTGTTTTTT. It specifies CASSLKPQGPRATNEKLFF.

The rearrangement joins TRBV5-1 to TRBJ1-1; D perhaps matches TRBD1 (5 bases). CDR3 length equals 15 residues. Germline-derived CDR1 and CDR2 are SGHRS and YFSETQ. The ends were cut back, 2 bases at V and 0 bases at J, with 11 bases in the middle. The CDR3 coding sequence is TGCGCCAGCAGCTTCGGAGGGACCATGAACACTGAAGCTTTCTTT. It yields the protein CASSFGGTMNTEAFF.

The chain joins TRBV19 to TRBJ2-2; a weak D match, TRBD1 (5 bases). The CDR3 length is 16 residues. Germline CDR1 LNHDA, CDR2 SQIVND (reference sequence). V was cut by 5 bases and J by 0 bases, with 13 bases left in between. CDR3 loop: CASSARQLANTGELFF. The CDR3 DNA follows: TGTGCCAGTAGTGCTAGACAGCTCGCGAACACCGGGGAGCTGTTTTTT.